This is a list of T cell receptor beta chains from one sample in a study of T-cell memory formation after mild COVID-19. TCRdb reprocessed the 5' RACE reads via MiXCR and lists one record per CDR3 protein. Among more than 150,000 distinct CDR3 sequences listed, 11% were seen once. Material: PBMCs or a T cell subset sorted from them (not recorded which). Receptors originate from a young man who had mild COVID-19 (a few samples of this study predate the infection). Cell type and time point are not known. Both conserved end residues are part of each CDR3. Each record gives: V gene, J gene, CDR3 length, CDR3 protein.

>TRBV20-1|TRBJ1-6|14
CSAYPGAGGSPLHF
>TRBV5-1|TRBJ1-1|16
CASSLARLQGNTEAFF
>TRBV7-3|TRBJ1-1|15
CASSSGTGGDTEAFF
>TRBV6-2/TRBV6-3|TRBJ2-7|18
CASSRPLGLAGDSYEQYF
>TRBV7-2|TRBJ1-1|14
CASSVSWGNTEAFF
>TRBV4-2|TRBJ1-2|18
CASSLVGGDREGYYGYTF
>TRBV11-2|TRBJ1-1|14
CASSPDRMNTEAFF
>TRBV23-1|TRBJ2-5|14
CASRTGLPQETQYF
>TRBV4-3|TRBJ2-7|13
CASSQDIRGEQYF
>TRBV20-1|TRBJ2-1|12
CSASGSGGAKFF
>TRBV10-3|TRBJ2-5|17
CAISESTNTRLGETQYF
>TRBV6-2/TRBV6-3|TRBJ1-5|16
CASAPRTVYSNQPQHF
>TRBV18|TRBJ2-5|14
CASSPAGVGETQYF
>TRBV19|TRBJ1-1|13
CASLDRGNTEAFF
>TRBV7-6|TRBJ2-3|18
CASSLGGRGSFSTDTQYF
>TRBV20-1|TRBJ2-3|14
CSAPKRGPADTQYF